Listed below are T cell receptor beta chains from one sample, sequenced in a study of blood T cell repertoires in COVID-19. Profiled with immunoSEQ multiplex PCR; TCRdb holds only in-frame clones, not every one. The sample lists more than 250,000 clones; approximately 89% were seen once. Material for sequencing was PBMCs or T cells enriched from blood (not recorded which). All receptors derive from a woman aged 18 to 35 who had recovered from COVID-19. Both conserved end residues are part of each CDR3. The order of the fields is J gene, D gene, clone size, V gene, CDR3 DNA, CDR3 protein. The D gene is left open where the match is weak. Rows give clone size only sometimes, using once, few, many, or a class for an expanded clone.

J gene: TRBJ1-1
D gene: -
clone size: -
V gene: TRBV6-5
CDR3 DNA: TGTGCCAGCAGTTTCAGAAGGGGAAACACTGAAGCTTTCTTT
CDR3 protein: CASSFRRGNTEAFF

J gene: TRBJ1-6
D gene: -
clone size: -
V gene: TRBV2
CDR3 DNA: TGTGCCAGCAGTGTTCAGTATTCACCCCTCCACTTT
CDR3 protein: CASSVQYSPLHF

J gene: TRBJ1-6
D gene: -
clone size: -
V gene: TRBV6-4
CDR3 DNA: TGTGCCAGCAGTGTGGCTCCTTTCTCCTATAATTCACCCCTCCACTTT
CDR3 protein: CASSVAPFSYNSPLHF

J gene: TRBJ2-3
D gene: -
clone size: -
V gene: TRBV12-3/TRBV12-4
CDR3 DNA: TGTGCCAGTCTAAGGGGGGGTACAGATACGCAGTATTTT
CDR3 protein: CASLRGGTDTQYF

J gene: TRBJ1-3
D gene: -
clone size: once
V gene: TRBV28
CDR3 DNA: TGTGCCAGCAATCCCATTCACTCTGGAAACACCATATATTTT
CDR3 protein: CASNPIHSGNTIYF

J gene: TRBJ2-3
D gene: TRBD2
clone size: -
V gene: TRBV5-4
CDR3 DNA: TGTGCCAGCAGCTTGGGAGGCGGGGGGCGCACAGATACGCAGTATTTT
CDR3 protein: CASSLGGGGRTDTQYF

J gene: TRBJ2-1
D gene: -
clone size: few
V gene: TRBV4-2
CDR3 DNA: TGTGCCAGCAGCCAAGTCAGAGGGGGAACCTCCTACAATGAGCAGTTCTTC
CDR3 protein: CASSQVRGGTSYNEQFF

J gene: TRBJ1-1
D gene: -
clone size: few
V gene: TRBV19
CDR3 DNA: TGTGCCAGTATCAAAGGAGGGGCGAACACTGAAGCTTTCTTT
CDR3 protein: CASIKGGANTEAFF

J gene: TRBJ1-3
D gene: -
clone size: -
V gene: TRBV6-5
CDR3 DNA: TGTGCCAGCAGCGGTTCGGTTAGTGGAAACACCATATATTTT
CDR3 protein: CASSGSVSGNTIYF

J gene: TRBJ1-2
D gene: TRBD1
clone size: -
V gene: TRBV5-5
CDR3 DNA: TGTGCCAGCAGCTGGAGTTCCTTGACAGGGGACGACTATGGCTACACCTTC
CDR3 protein: CASSWSSLTGDDYGYTF

J gene: TRBJ1-1
D gene: TRBD1
clone size: -
V gene: TRBV19
CDR3 DNA: TGTGCCAGTAAACGGGACAGGGGATCCACTGAAGCTTTCTTT
CDR3 protein: CASKRDRGSTEAFF

J gene: TRBJ2-3
D gene: TRBD2
clone size: -
V gene: TRBV7-2
CDR3 DNA: TGTGCCAGCAGCCCGTGGACTAGCGGAGATACGCAGTATTTT
CDR3 protein: CASSPWTSGDTQYF

J gene: TRBJ1-4
D gene: -
clone size: -
V gene: TRBV5-1
CDR3 DNA: TGCGCCAGCAGCTTGGTACCGAGGGAGAATAATGAAAAACTGTTTTTT
CDR3 protein: CASSLVPRENNEKLFF

J gene: TRBJ2-7
D gene: -
clone size: -
V gene: TRBV9
CDR3 DNA: TGTGCCAGCAGCGTAGAGGACTACCTCTACGAGCAGTACTTC
CDR3 protein: CASSVEDYLYEQYF

J gene: TRBJ2-2
D gene: TRBD1
clone size: few
V gene: TRBV11-3
CDR3 DNA: TGTGCCAGCAGCGGACAGGGAACCGGGGAGCTGTTTTTT
CDR3 protein: CASSGQGTGELFF

J gene: TRBJ1-2
D gene: TRBD1
clone size: -
V gene: TRBV6-1
CDR3 DNA: TGTGCCAGCAGTGAAAGACCCCCATTTGTTGTGGACAGGGGGAATAACTATGGCTACACCTTC
CDR3 protein: CASSERPPFVVDRGNNYGYTF

J gene: TRBJ2-2
D gene: -
clone size: -
V gene: TRBV6-1
CDR3 DNA: TGTGCCAGCAGTGAAGGGGCCCCCGACACCGGGGAGCTGTTTTTT
CDR3 protein: CASSEGAPDTGELFF

J gene: TRBJ2-6
D gene: TRBD1
clone size: -
V gene: TRBV19
CDR3 DNA: TGTGCCAGTAGTCCTGGGACAGGGGGCGTTGGGGCCAACGTCCTGACTTTC
CDR3 protein: CASSPGTGGVGANVLTF

J gene: TRBJ2-1
D gene: -
clone size: -
V gene: TRBV7-2
CDR3 DNA: TGTGCCAGCAGCTTAGCTGGCGGAGGCCAAGGGAATGAGCAGTTCTTC
CDR3 protein: CASSLAGGGQGNEQFF

J gene: TRBJ2-7
D gene: TRBD1
clone size: -
V gene: TRBV4-3
CDR3 DNA: TGCGCCAGCAGCCAAGAGAGAGGGGGCCGCTACGAGCAGTACTTC
CDR3 protein: CASSQERGGRYEQYF

J gene: TRBJ1-2
D gene: TRBD1
clone size: -
V gene: TRBV4-1
CDR3 DNA: TGCGCCAGCAGCCGAACGCCGGGACAGGGTTCCTATGGCTACACCTTC
CDR3 protein: CASSRTPGQGSYGYTF

J gene: TRBJ2-1
D gene: TRBD1
clone size: -
V gene: TRBV7-2
CDR3 DNA: TGTGCCAGCAGGGGGACAGGGAGCAATGAGCAGTTCTTC
CDR3 protein: CASRGTGSNEQFF

J gene: TRBJ2-2
D gene: -
clone size: -
V gene: TRBV3-1/TRBV3-2
CDR3 DNA: TGTGCCAGCAGCCCGGGACTCCACACCGGGGAGCTGTTTTTT
CDR3 protein: CASSPGLHTGELFF

J gene: TRBJ1-3
D gene: -
clone size: once
V gene: TRBV9
CDR3 DNA: TGTGCCAGCAGCGTAGGGGGCACTTATGGAAACACCATATATTTT
CDR3 protein: CASSVGGTYGNTIYF

J gene: TRBJ2-3
D gene: TRBD1
clone size: -
V gene: TRBV3-1/TRBV3-2
CDR3 DNA: TGTGCCAGCAGCCAAGATCCAGGGGGCTACCACGATACGCAGTATTTT
CDR3 protein: CASSQDPGGYHDTQYF

J gene: TRBJ2-1
D gene: -
clone size: -
V gene: TRBV6-4
CDR3 DNA: TGTGCCAGCAGTGAAGGGGGGGCGTCCTACAATGAGCAGTTCTTC
CDR3 protein: CASSEGGASYNEQFF

J gene: TRBJ1-2
D gene: TRBD1
clone size: -
V gene: TRBV28
CDR3 DNA: TGTGCCAGCAGCGGACAGGGGAGGGCCTATGGCTACACCTTC
CDR3 protein: CASSGQGRAYGYTF

J gene: TRBJ2-5
D gene: TRBD2
clone size: -
V gene: TRBV3-1/TRBV3-2
CDR3 DNA: TGTGCCAGCAGCCAGCTTAGCGGGGGCGAATCGACCCAGTACTTC
CDR3 protein: CASSQLSGGESTQYF

J gene: TRBJ2-3
D gene: -
clone size: -
V gene: TRBV11-3
CDR3 DNA: TGTGCCAGCAGCCCCTCTAGCACAGATACGCAGTATTTT
CDR3 protein: CASSPSSTDTQYF

J gene: TRBJ2-3
D gene: -
clone size: -
V gene: TRBV7-6
CDR3 DNA: TGTGCCAGCAGCCGAGGGGGGGCGGGTTTGGATACGCAGTATTTT
CDR3 protein: CASSRGGAGLDTQYF

J gene: TRBJ1-1
D gene: TRBD1
clone size: -
V gene: TRBV20-1
CDR3 DNA: TGCAGTGCTAGTCCCGGGACAGTCCACGGCGGGACTGAAGCTTTCTTT
CDR3 protein: CSASPGTVHGGTEAFF

J gene: TRBJ2-1
D gene: -
clone size: -
V gene: TRBV27
CDR3 DNA: TGTGCCAGCAGACCGACTAGATCCTCCTACAATGAGCAGTTCTTC
CDR3 protein: CASRPTRSSYNEQFF

J gene: TRBJ1-2
D gene: TRBD1
clone size: -
V gene: TRBV27
CDR3 DNA: TGTGCCAGCAGTTTCGACAGGGGATCAGATGGCTACACCTTC
CDR3 protein: CASSFDRGSDGYTF

J gene: TRBJ1-2
D gene: -
clone size: -
V gene: TRBV7-9
CDR3 DNA: TGTGCCAGCAGCCGGGACTTTAACTATGGCTACACCTTC
CDR3 protein: CASSRDFNYGYTF